This TCR beta chain comes out of a study of blood T cell repertoires in COVID-19. Study details: Samples representing acute and convalescent COVID-19 were sourced from the United States, Italy and Spain.

Germline V CDR1 and CDR2: SGHTA, FQGNSA. This CDR3 is 13 amino acids long. The V gene lost 4 bases and the J gene lost 6 bases, with 11 bases spanning the gap. How the authors handled the data: Reference gene primers were amplified, and this amplification served to estimate nucleated cell counts. TCRdb's copy holds only in-frame clones and misses some; the assay was immunoSEQ multiplex PCR. The DNA was the basis for D and trimming; V, J and clone size are from that table. The data show approximately 220,000 clones, around 91% seen once. This chain uses TRBV7-2 with TRBJ2-3; D remains ambiguous. The origin of this receptor is a man younger than 45 who had been exposed to COVID-19. The material sequenced was PBMCs or T cells enriched from blood (not recorded which). In nucleotides, the CDR3 is TGTGCCAGCAGCTCTTCCCTCTCGGATACGCAGTATTTT. Its protein is CASSSSLSDTQYF.